The 24 T cell receptor beta chains in this list originate from one sample, sequenced in a study of technical replicates of blood from a handful of donors. The data were produced by immunoSEQ multiplex PCR, yet TCRdb's version contains in-frame clones alone and is incomplete. The table lists 65,000 to 80,000 clones, 95% to 97% of them singletons. The sample taken for sequencing was T cells isolated from PBMCs. Receptors originate from a human donor in good health.

The rearrangement links TRBV11-3 to TRBJ2-3, with TRBD2 as a possible D gene (5 bases). The CDR3 has 15 amino acids. Looked up from germline, CDR1 is SGHNT and CDR2 is YENEEA. Trimming left V 3 bases short and J 0 bases short, with 10 bases between. The CDR3 nucleotides read TGTGCCAGCAGCTTCTTTGAGGGCAGCACAGATACGCAGTATTTT. This encodes CASSFFEGSTDTQYF.

The rearrangement uses TRBV5-4 and TRBJ2-3; 7 bases are a match to TRBD2. This CDR3 has 14 residues. V shed 5 bases and J 3 bases; nucleotides not matched to a gene: 6. CDR1 is SGHNT and CDR2 is YYREEE in the germline V gene (reference sequence). CDR3 protein: CASRGAGMTDTQYF. Here the CDR3 DNA reads TGTGCCAGCAGAGGAGCGGGAATGACAGATACGCAGTATTTT.

V gene TRBV9 combines with J gene TRBJ2-1, with 11 bases fitting TRBD2. Germline CDR1 is SGDLS and CDR2 is YYNGEE. This CDR3 is 18 amino acids long. V lost 3 bases to trimming and J lost 4 bases; unmatched junction nucleotides: 12. The CDR3 is CASSGSGRAQNIYNEQFF. Written as DNA, the CDR3 is TGTGCCAGCAGCGGTAGCGGGAGGGCCCAGAACATTTACAATGAGCAGTTCTTC.

The CDR3 sequence: CASNLNLGARGYTF. CDR3 in DNA: TGTGCCAGTAACCTGAATTTGGGGGCGCGAGGCTACACCTTC. This chain uses TRBV19 with TRBJ1-2; D is perhaps TRBD1 (6 bases). CDR1 and CDR2 from the germline V gene are LNHDA and SQIVND (reference sequence). This CDR3 comprises 14 residues. Trimming left V 7 bases short and J 8 bases short, with 20 bases between.

This clone has just one count. The V gene is TRBV4-1, the J gene TRBJ2-7, with TRBD1 matching over 7 bases. Germline CDR1 is MGHRA and CDR2 is YSYEKL. The ends lost 1 base at V and 7 bases at J; junction bases unmatched: 13. This CDR3 has 16 residues. The CDR3 DNA reads TGCGCCAGCAGCCAAGTCGCGACAAGGGGGCCGCGGGAGCAGTACTTC. This encodes CASSQVATRGPREQYF.

The rearrangement uses TRBV10-3 and TRBJ2-3; 7 bases line up with TRBD2. V was pared by 1 base and J by 5 bases, with 3 bases of the junction left unmatched. Germline CDR1 and CDR2: ENHRY and SYGVKD. CDR3 length: 14 residues. The CDR3 protein is CAISEWTSRDTQYF. In DNA, the CDR3 is TGTGCCATCAGTGAGTGGACTAGTCGAGATACGCAGTATTTT.

The chain links TRBV5-1 to TRBJ1-2, with a possible D match to TRBD1 (5 bases). The CDR3 runs 14 residues. V lost 4 bases and J lost 6, with 16 bases in between. Germline V gene sequence: CDR1 SGHRS, CDR2 YFSETQ. For the CDR3, the DNA is TGCGCCAGCAGCCCAAATCTGGGGCCCAATGGCTACACCTTC. Its protein product is CASSPNLGPNGYTF.

V is TRBV2 and J is TRBJ2-1, with 7 bases fitting TRBD1. This CDR3 is built from 14 residues. Trimming removed 2 bases from V and 7 bases from J; junction bases left unmatched: 5. CDR1 is SNHLY and CDR2 is FYNNEI in the germline V gene. The CDR3 here is CASSETGQINEQFF. For the CDR3, the DNA is TGTGCCAGCAGTGAAACGGGACAGATAAATGAGCAGTTCTTC.

The CDR3 sequence: CASTGQFANTGELFF. The CDR3 DNA follows: TGTGCCAGCACCGGACAGTTCGCGAACACCGGGGAGCTGTTTTTT. The chain joins TRBV6-1 to TRBJ2-2, with TRBD1 as a possible D gene (6 bases). Germline values: CDR1 MNHNS, CDR2 SASEGT. V was clipped by 7 bases and J by 0 bases, with 12 bases between them. The CDR3 is 15 residues long.

The chain carries TRBV30 and TRBJ1-1; D gene unclear. The length of the CDR3 is 11 residues. Trimming left V 0 bases short and J 11 bases short, with 10 bases between. Germline lookup yields CDR1 GTSNPN and CDR2 SVGIG (reference sequence). The chain's CDR3 is CAWSVVTGAFF. The DNA of the CDR3 is TGTGCCTGGAGTGTGGTCACGGGGGCTTTCTTT.

The J gene is TRBJ2-7, the V gene TRBV5-1; 7 bases match TRBD1. Germline V gene data show CDR1 as SGHRS and CDR2 as YFSETQ. V lost 4 bases to trimming and J lost 3 bases; unmatched junction nucleotides: 4. The CDR3 has 13 residues. The DNA of the CDR3 is TGCGCCAGCAGCCCGACAGGGATCTACGAGCAGTACTTC. It translates to CASSPTGIYEQYF. Based on the CDR3 plus reference TRBV5-1 and TRBJ2-7, the full variable domain is KAGVTQTPRYLIKTRGQQVTLSCSPISGHRSVSWYQQTPGQGLQFLFEYFSETQRNKGNFPGRFSGRQFSNSRSEMNVSTLELGDSALYLCASSPTGIYEQYFGPGTRLTVT.

By share, this clone ranks as medium-sized. The CDR3 coding sequence is TGTGCCAGCAGCCTGAGCGGGAGGATGAACAATGAGCAGTTCTTC. Translating gives CASSLSGRMNNEQFF. This rearrangement joins TRBV11-2 to TRBJ2-1, with 9 bases fitting TRBD2. This CDR3 spans 15 amino acids. Germline CDR1 is SGHAT and CDR2 is FQNNGV. J lost 5 bases, V lost 5 bases, and 7 bases had no gene match.

This rearrangement joins TRBV9 to TRBJ2-2; tentative D call: TRBD2 (6 bases). The CDR3 consists of 15 residues. Germline CDR1 reads SGDLS; CDR2 reads YYNGEE. Trimming removed 0 bases from V and 7 bases from J, with 13 bases in between. The CDR3 reads CASSVDPGDNGELFF. The CDR3 DNA follows: TGTGCCAGCAGCGTAGATCCGGGAGATAACGGGGAGCTGTTTTTT.

The chain has TRBV5-1 and TRBJ2-1; 11 bases fit TRBD2. Germline trimming cut 4 bases from V and 2 bases from J; bases unmatched to any gene: 2. Per the germline V gene, CDR1 is SGHRS and CDR2 is YFSETQ. The CDR3 totals 15 residues. DNA of the CDR3: TGCGCCAGCAGCCTGACTAGCGGGACCTACAATGAGCAGTTCTTC. This sequence encodes CASSLTSGTYNEQFF.

The V and J genes are TRBV9 and TRBJ2-3, with D perhaps matching TRBD1 (5 bases). Germline assignment: CDR1 SGDLS and CDR2 YYNGEE. The CDR3 length is 15 residues. With 0 bases removed from V and 2 bases from J, the gap between germline ends came to 10 bases. Written as DNA, the CDR3 is TGTGCCAGCAGCGTAGTTGGCAGGGACACAGATACGCAGTATTTT. This gives the protein CASSVVGRDTDTQYF.

The CDR3 reads CASSSTVPGYTF. The CDR3 DNA is TGTGCCAGCAGTTCTACAGTTCCTGGCTACACCTTC. The chain links TRBV28 to TRBJ1-2; D uncertain. V lost 4 bases and J lost 7, with 10 bases in between. Looked up from germline, CDR1 is MDHEN and CDR2 is SYDVKM. CDR3 length: 12 amino acids.

This clone was seen a single time. V usage is TRBV5-1 and J usage is TRBJ2-7, with a weak D call TRBD1 (5 bases). CDR3 length: 12 amino acids. The germline V gene has CDR1 SGHRS and CDR2 YFSETQ. The germline V and J ends were trimmed by 5 bases and 3 bases, with 9 bases remaining between them. The CDR3, as DNA: TGCGCCAGCAGAGAAGACAGCTACGAGCAGTACTTC. It translates to CASREDSYEQYF.

This chain links TRBV28 with TRBJ2-7; D remains unclear. The length of the CDR3 is 10 residues. V lost 4 bases and J 7 bases, leaving 5 bases between the germline ends. Germline assignment: CDR1 MDHEN and CDR2 SYDVKM. The CDR3 nucleotides read TGTGCCAGCAGTTATATTGAGCAGTACTTC. Translated: CASSYIEQYF. Supplemented by reference TRBV28 and TRBJ2-7, the full variable domain reads DVKVTQSSRYLVKRTGEKVFLECVQDMDHENMFWYRQDPGLGLRLIYFSYDVKMKEKGDIPEGYSVSREKKERFSLILESASTNQTSMYLCASSYIEQYFGPGTRLTVT.

The rearrangement uses TRBV28 and TRBJ2-3, with 10 bases matching TRBD1. The CDR3 totals 15 residues. Trimming cost V 6 bases and J 1 base; bases outside gene matches: 4. CDR1 is MDHEN, CDR2 SYDVKM, per germline. CDR3 sequence reads: CASSGTGVGTDTQYF. CDR3 bases: TGTGCCAGCAGCGGGACAGGGGTCGGCACAGATACGCAGTATTTT.

The V gene is TRBV11-3, the J gene TRBJ2-1; 14 bases align to TRBD2. The V segment lost 5 bases and the J segment 10 bases; nucleotides outside the gene matches: 7. Germline values: CDR1 SGHNT, CDR2 YENEEA. The CDR3 is 15 amino acids. CDR3 protein: CASSPTSGRVGEQFF. The CDR3 DNA follows: TGTGCCAGCAGCCCGACTAGCGGGAGGGTGGGAGAGCAGTTCTTC.

The gene calls are TRBV30 and TRBJ1-5; D not resolved. V gave up 5 bases and J gave up 1 base, with 6 bases separating them. Germline CDR1 GTSNPN, CDR2 SVGIG (reference sequence). The CDR3 is made up of 12 amino acids. DNA for the CDR3: TGTGCCTGGGGAGGCAGCAATCAGCCCCAGCATTTT. Translated: CAWGGSNQPQHF.

The chain is built from TRBV5-6 and TRBJ2-7; unclear D gene. The CDR3 contains 13 residues. Looked up from germline, CDR1 is SGHDT and CDR2 is YYEEEE. Trimming shortened V by 4 bases and J by 3 bases, and 11 bases separated the two germline ends. CDR3: CASSLPFGYEQYF. In nucleotides, the CDR3 is TGTGCCAGCAGCCTCCCATTCGGCTACGAGCAGTACTTC.

The gene calls are TRBV4-1 and TRBJ2-1; weak D call: TRBD2 (5 bases). In germline, CDR1 is MGHRA, CDR2 YSYEKL. The CDR3 contains 17 residues. V lost 3 bases and J 0 bases, leaving 15 bases between the germline ends. The CDR3 DNA reads as TGCGCCAGCAGCCATACAGTGGACTGGAGCTCCTACAATGAGCAGTTCTTC. Amino acids: CASSHTVDWSSYNEQFF.

V gene TRBV30 combines with J gene TRBJ1-5, with D unclear. Germline values: CDR1 GTSNPN, CDR2 SVGIG (reference sequence). CDR3 length: 13 residues. V dropped 3 bases and J dropped 7 bases, with 13 bases sitting between them. CDR3 DNA sequence: TGTGCCTGGAGCGGGGTCGTTGGGCAGCCCCAGCATTTT. Its translation: CAWSGVVGQPQHF.